This T cell receptor beta chain emerged from a study of quantifying T cell responses using KT2 cells. Looking at the study overall: RNA was reverse transcribed with TCR alpha and beta constant-region primers. Estimated efficiency of the T4 ligation step was above 9.5% under optimum conditions.

This clonotype was detected many times. The antigen remains undetermined. General study findings and limits: Detection of KT2 sequences held at the lowest tested level, about one cell per 100,000 PBMC.

Unfractionated PBMC were spiked with known numbers of KT2 clone cells. This CDR3 is 16 amino acids long. Germline V gene sequence: CDR1 MNHEY, CDR2 SVGAGI. J was trimmed by 3 bases and V by 5 bases; bases with no gene match: 5. Each cDNA got a UMI-containing oligo ligated at its 3' end. An equimolar mix of RC1.1 and RC1.2 primed the beta chain across TRBC1 and TRBC2. TCRdb itself ran the UMI-ligation and nested PCR reads through MiXCR, one entry per CDR3 protein. Among tens of thousands of distinct CDR3 sequences listed, roughly 8% were seen once. The receptor comes from a human donor. This chain joins TRBV6-5 and TRBJ2-3; 13 bases map to TRBD2. The source material was PBMCs spiked with cells of the T cell clone KT2. CDR3 in DNA: TGTGCCAGCAGTCGCGGGACTAGCGGGAAAACAGATACGCAGTATTTT. This translates into CASSRGTSGKTDTQYF.